The source of this T cell receptor (beta chain) is a study of CD8+ T cells in alopecia areata. Background on the study: The authors grafted skin from approximately 6-13-month-old C3H/HeJ donors with spontaneous alopecia onto approximately 6-11-week-old female C3H/HeJ mice.

General study points: Normal skin's resident alphabeta T cells are sequenced alongside lesional scalp T cells. Alopecia totalis/universalis scalp especially showed more expanded CD8+ clones than normal scalp.

It was with CD4, CD8alpha, NKG2D, NKG2ACE and other markers that pooled cutaneous lymph node cells were sorted. Germline values: CDR1 FNHDT, CDR2 SITEND (reference sequence). This CDR3 comprises 13 residues. The trim removed 6 bases at V and 3 bases at J, leaving 3 bases unmatched. As for this clone: Antigen: not known. The gene names given are mouse names. The read gets to within 4 residues of the CDR3 end, and the germline J gene fills in the rest. The sample has other DNA sequences that encode this CDR3 too.

Isolated RNA was reverse transcribed into cDNA used as the sequencing template. TCRdb's table, derived via immunoSEQ multiplex PCR, lists solely in-frame clones and lacks some. The sample offers over 250,000 clones and no singletons, the top ten holding around 1.2%. The source material was CD4+ T cells sorted from a lymph node. The TCR originated in a C3H/HeJ mouse with alopecia areata. Strain MHC haplotype: H2-k. The chain combines TRBV19 with TRBJ2-1; 7 nucleotides match TRBD1. The DNA read from the CDR3 is TGTGCCAGCACGGCAGGGGGCTATGCT. It codes for CASTAGGYA. The entire CDR3 is CASTAGGYAEQFF.